These 32 T cell receptor beta chains were sequenced from one sample in a study of T cells after yellow fever vaccination. TCRdb fed the 5' RACE reads into MiXCR, producing one record per CDR3 protein. The sample lists some 670,000 distinct CDR3 sequences, roughly an eighth occurring once. The sample consisted of PBMCs, taken on the day of the yellow fever booster vaccination. The receptors originated from a young man who received the YFV17D yellow fever vaccine.

This clonotype came up a few times. The rearrangement uses TRBV2 and TRBJ1-2; a weak D match, TRBD1 (6 bases). The germline gives CDR1 SNHLY, CDR2 FYNNEI. The CDR3 has 15 residues. Between the trimmed V and J ends, which lost 1 base and 1 base, there was a span of 10 bases. CDR3 sequence: CASSEEGQLNYGYTF. The CDR3 coding sequence is TGTGCCAGCAGTGAAGAGGGACAACTTAACTATGGCTACACCTTC.

This clonotype was counted only a few times. The chain combines TRBV6-6 with TRBJ1-5; D gene uncertain. Per the germline V gene, CDR1 is MNHNY and CDR2 is SVGAGI (reference sequence). With 2 bases removed from V and 6 bases from J, the gap between germline ends came to 8 bases. CDR3 length: 13 residues. The CDR3, as DNA: TGTGCCAGCAGTTACGTGGTTGGTCAGCCCCAGCATTTT. It yields the protein CASSYVVGQPQHF.

This clonotype was recorded only once. The chain is built from TRBV9 and TRBJ2-7; 9 nucleotides align to TRBD1. The CDR3 is 15 residues long. Germline assignment: CDR1 SGDLS and CDR2 YYNGEE. V was clipped by 2 bases and J by 3 bases; unmatched bases: 6. The CDR3 loop is CASSVGTGLGYEQYF. The CDR3 DNA is TGTGCCAGCAGCGTTGGGACAGGGTTAGGCTACGAGCAGTACTTC.

This clonotype was detected a few times. The V call is TRBV27, the J call TRBJ2-7; D is uncertain. This CDR3 region has 13 residues. Trimming left V 7 bases short and J 9 bases short, with 19 bases between. CDR1 is MNHEY and CDR2 is SMNVEV in the germline V gene (reference sequence). CDR3 sequence: CASKGSTTIVQYF. The CDR3 DNA reads as TGTGCCAGCAAGGGATCAACTACGATTGTGCAGTACTTC.

The table lists this clonotype with a few counts. This sequence joins TRBV21-1 and TRBJ2-1. TRBV21-1 is termed a pseudogene. The CDR3 is 15 amino acids. CDR3 nucleotides: TGTGCCAGCAGCAAAGGCTCACCCTCCTACAATGAGCAGTTCTTC. This sequence encodes CASSKGSPSYNEQFF.

This chain links TRBV27 with TRBJ2-2, with 7 bases lining up with TRBD1. V lost 7 bases and J lost 5; bases outside the gene matches: 13. The CDR3 has 16 residues. In germline, CDR1 is MNHEY, CDR2 SMNVEV (reference sequence). CDR3 in amino acids: CASTQGQASSTGELFF. CDR3 DNA: TGTGCCAGCACACAAGGACAGGCTTCGAGTACCGGGGAGCTGTTTTTT.

This clonotype showed up just a few times. The gene calls are TRBV5-1 and TRBJ2-1; D might be TRBD2 (5 bases). CDR1 and CDR2 (germline): SGHRS, YFSETQ. Trimming stripped 1 base from V and 6 bases from J, with 8 bases between. The CDR3 has 13 residues. CDR3 DNA sequence: TGCGCCAGCAGCTTGTTTAGCGTCAATGAGCAGTTCTTC. It yields the protein CASSLFSVNEQFF.

This clonotype was picked up a small number of times. This rearrangement joins TRBV10-3 to TRBJ2-7, with 15 bases matching TRBD2. Per the germline V gene, CDR1 is ENHRY and CDR2 is SYGVKD. V shed 10 bases and J 10 bases; nucleotides not matched to a gene: 11. The CDR3 has 14 residues. The CDR3 loop is CATGTSGRSYLQYF. The CDR3 region has the DNA TGTGCCACGGGGACTAGCGGGAGGTCATACCTCCAGTACTTC.

Only a few counts were recorded for this clonotype. The rearrangement links TRBV12-3 or TRBV12-4 to TRBJ2-7, with D hard to call. The CDR3 covers 11 residues. The germline V and J ends were trimmed by 5 bases and 7 bases, with 9 bases remaining between them. The CDR3 spells CASSPSEEQYF. The CDR3, as DNA: TGTGCCAGCAGTCCGTCTGAGGAGCAGTACTTC.

This clonotype was detected a few times. The CDR3 DNA is TGTGCCAGCAGCTTGGGCGACTCAGCCTACGAGCAGTACTTC. It yields the protein CASSLGDSAYEQYF. V and J are TRBV5-4 and TRBJ2-7; D is unresolved. Trimming stripped 0 bases from V and 2 bases from J, with 9 bases between. The germline V gene has CDR1 SGHNT and CDR2 YYREEE (reference sequence). The CDR3 consists of 14 residues.

This chain links TRBV29-1 with TRBJ2-1, with TRBD2 identical over 14 bases. Germline trimming cut 5 bases from V and 8 bases from J; bases unmatched to any gene: 2. CDR3 length: 13 amino acids. Germline CDR1 and CDR2: SQVTM and ANQGSEA. CDR3 in DNA: TGCAGCGTTAGACTAGCGGGAGGGCATGAGCAGTTCTTC. As protein: CSVRLAGGHEQFF.

The rearrangement joins TRBV18 to TRBJ1-1; perhaps TRBD1 as D (6 bases). From germline, CDR1 is KGHSH and CDR2 LQKENI. The V and J ends lost 3 bases and 4 bases respectively, with 12 bases between them. The CDR3 contains 14 residues. This CDR3 reads CASSPSGGITEAFF. In DNA, the CDR3 is TGTGCCAGCTCACCTTCGGGGGGCATCACTGAAGCTTTCTTT.

The chain is built from TRBV20-1 and TRBJ1-5, with unresolved D. The CDR3 contains 14 residues. Deletions cut 5 bases from V and 2 bases from J, with 13 bases between. Germline CDR1 reads DFQATT; CDR2 reads SNEGSKA (reference sequence). DNA for the CDR3: TGCAGTGCTCAACACCCGTTAGGCAATCAGCCCCAGCATTTT. Protein sequence: CSAQHPLGNQPQHF.

The chain carries TRBV27 and TRBJ2-3; TRBD1 or TRBD2 may be the D gene (5 bases each). CDR1 is MNHEY, CDR2 SMNVEV, per germline (reference sequence). V dropped 3 bases and J dropped 2 bases, with 12 bases sitting between them. The CDR3 contains 15 residues. CDR3 sequence (DNA): TGTGCCAGCAGTTTTAGGGGACCCACCACAGATACGCAGTATTTT. Encoded protein: CASSFRGPTTDTQYF.

This sequence joins TRBV7-2 and TRBJ2-7; 10 bases map to TRBD1. This CDR3 comprises 16 residues. The germline V gene has CDR1 SGHTA and CDR2 FQGNSA. The J segment lost 3 bases and the V segment lost 2 bases, leaving 7 bases of the junction unmatched. The CDR3 DNA sequence: TGTGCCAGCAGCTTAAGTAGGACAGGGGGTAGCTACGAGCAGTACTTC. Its protein is CASSLSRTGGSYEQYF.

This chain joins TRBV27 and TRBJ1-3; unclear D gene. The V and J ends lost 5 bases and 5 bases respectively, with 10 bases between them. The CDR3 totals 13 residues. Looked up from germline, CDR1 is MNHEY and CDR2 is SMNVEV (reference sequence). The DNA for the CDR3 is TGTGCCAGCAGTAACCCGGGGAGAAACACCATATATTTT. Protein sequence: CASSNPGRNTIYF.

This clonotype was observed a few times. This chain joins TRBV5-1 and TRBJ2-3, with no clear D. Germline V CDR1 and CDR2: SGHRS, YFSETQ. V lost 4 bases and J 3 bases, leaving 12 bases between the germline ends. There are 14 residues in the CDR3. CDR3: CASSLRRPTDTQYF. DNA for the CDR3: TGCGCCAGCAGCCTTCGGCGCCCAACAGATACGCAGTATTTT.

V is TRBV20-1 and J is TRBJ1-6, with a tentative D call TRBD1 (6 bases). There are 13 residues in the CDR3. V was trimmed by 6 bases and J by 3 bases, leaving 9 bases between them. Germline CDR1 and CDR2: DFQATT and SNEGSKA (reference sequence). CDR3 DNA: TGCAGTGCCCGGGACAACTATAATTCACCCCTCCACTTT. It encodes CSARDNYNSPLHF.

The chain uses TRBV15 and TRBJ2-1; possible D gene TRBD1, 5 bases. Germline CDR1 is LNHNV and CDR2 is YYDKDF (reference sequence). This CDR3 is 15 amino acids long. V was clipped by 0 bases and J by 4 bases, with 10 bases between them. The CDR3 protein is CATSREGAGYNEQFF. In nucleotides, the CDR3 is TGTGCCACCAGCAGAGAAGGGGCAGGGTACAATGAGCAGTTCTTC.

The chain links TRBV7-2 to TRBJ1-2; no firm D call. The V gene's germline CDR1 is SGHTA and CDR2 FQGNSA. CDR3 length equals 14 residues. Trimming left V 1 base short and J 3 bases short, with 9 bases between. In DNA form, the CDR3 reads TGTGCCAGCAGCTTAGGTCCGGAAGACTATGGCTACACCTTC. This translates into CASSLGPEDYGYTF.

This clonotype was seen repeatedly, ten times or more. The V call is TRBV7-2, the J call TRBJ2-3, with D tentatively TRBD1 (6 bases). Trimming took 6 bases from V and 8 from J, leaving 18 bases between them. The length of the CDR3 is 14 residues. From germline, CDR1 is SGHTA and CDR2 FQGNSA. The CDR3 reads CASSFGTIGSTQYF. CDR3 nucleotides: TGTGCCAGCAGTTTTGGGACAATTGGATCTACGCAGTATTTT.

This clonotype was counted ten times or more. Here the CDR3 reads CASSLGLAGVEQFF. Here the CDR3 DNA reads TGTGCCAGCAGCTTAGGACTAGCGGGAGTTGAGCAGTTCTTC. The chain recombines TRBV7-2 with TRBJ2-1; 12 positions agree with TRBD2. V shed 1 base, J shed 9 bases, and the junction held 1 base outside the gene matches. This CDR3 spans 14 amino acids. The V gene's germline CDR1 is SGHTA and CDR2 FQGNSA.

This rearrangement joins TRBV20-1 to TRBJ1-1; weak D call: TRBD1 (5 bases). Germline CDR1 is DFQATT and CDR2 is SNEGSKA (reference sequence). The germline V and J ends were trimmed by 3 bases and 1 base, with 12 bases remaining between them. This CDR3 is 14 amino acids long. CDR3 in amino acids: CSARGGAANTEAFF. In nucleotides, the CDR3 is TGCAGTGCTAGGGGAGGGGCGGCGAACACTGAAGCTTTCTTT.

This clonotype was detected a few times. The chain has TRBV20-1 and TRBJ2-1; 8 nucleotides match TRBD2. Trimming took 0 bases from V and 3 from J; bases not matched to a gene: 7. The CDR3 has 16 amino acids. The V gene's germline CDR1 is DFQATT and CDR2 SNEGSKA (reference sequence). CDR3 nucleotides: TGCAGTGCTAGAGATCTGACAGCGGGAGTCTACAATGAGCAGTTCTTC. Its translation is CSARDLTAGVYNEQFF.

As regards this clonotype: A read error may produce the germline difference seen at one junction end. The genes are TRBV3-1 and TRBJ2-2; D is perhaps TRBD1 (6 bases). The CDR3 spans 16 residues. CDR1 and CDR2 (germline): LGHDT, YNNKEL (reference sequence). The CDR3 DNA reads TGTGCCAGCACCCTGGAGGTCCCAAGGGGGACCGGGGAGCTGGTTTTT. It is translated as CASTLEVPRGTGELVF. Combining the CDR3 with reference TRBV3-1 and TRBJ2-2 gives the whole variable domain DTAVSQTPKYLVTQMGNDKSIKCEQNLGHDTMYWYKQDSKKFLKIMFSYNNKELIINETVPNRFSPKSPDKAHLNLHINSLELGDSAVYFCASTLEVPRGTGELVFGEGSRLTVL.

This clonotype has only a few counts. This chain's CDR3 is CASSPGTSADTQYF. CDR3 DNA: TGTGCCAGCAGCCCCGGGACTAGCGCAGATACGCAGTATTTT. This rearrangement joins TRBV7-2 to TRBJ2-3; TRBD2 matches 10 bases. Unmatched junction bases numbered 3, after V lost 5 bases and J lost 4 bases. In germline, CDR1 is SGHTA, CDR2 FQGNSA. The CDR3 loop spans 14 amino acids.

J is TRBJ2-3 and V is TRBV6-1; D is unclear. Deletions cut 7 bases from V and 6 bases from J, with 17 bases between. This CDR3 comprises 14 residues. Germline CDR1 and CDR2: MNHNS and SASEGT. The CDR3, as DNA: TGTGCCAGCAACTATAGGAGTTTAACTGATACGCAGTATTTT. Amino acid sequence: CASNYRSLTDTQYF.

The chain uses TRBV7-3 and TRBJ2-1; 10 bases line up with TRBD2. Germline V gives CDR1 SGHTA, CDR2 FQGTGA. This CDR3 is built from 16 residues. The V and J ends lost 0 bases and 6 bases, in that order; junction bases with no gene match: 5. DNA for the CDR3: TGTGCCAGCAGCTTAACACGAGCGGGAGGGTCCAATGAGCAGTTCTTC. This sequence encodes CASSLTRAGGSNEQFF.

This clonotype occurred many times. The rearrangement joins TRBV10-3 to TRBJ2-2, with 7 nucleotides matching TRBD2. CDR3 length: 18 residues. CDR1 is ENHRY and CDR2 is SYGVKD in the germline V gene. V dropped 0 bases and J dropped 3; count of bases not matched to a gene: 10. The CDR3 loop is CAISESGEAGVHTGELFF. The CDR3 DNA follows: TGTGCCATCAGTGAGTCCGGTGAGGCGGGAGTTCACACCGGGGAGCTGTTTTTT.

The chain has TRBV5-1 and TRBJ2-5; D gene ambiguous. CDR3 size: 16 residues. Germline V lookup: CDR1 SGHRS, CDR2 YFSETQ. Trimming removed 1 base from V and 1 base from J, with 14 bases in between. For the CDR3, the DNA is TGCGCCAGCAGCTTGTATAGCTATTCGGCCCAAGAGACCCAGTACTTC. Its translation is CASSLYSYSAQETQYF.

The CDR3 reads CASSLQSGRGMETQYF. CDR3 nucleotides: TGTGCCAGCAGCCTCCAGAGCGGGAGGGGGATGGAGACCCAGTACTTC. The chain combines TRBV7-2 with TRBJ2-5, with 10 bases identical to TRBD2. The CDR3 consists of 16 residues. Per the germline V gene, CDR1 is SGHTA and CDR2 is FQGNSA. V shed 5 bases and J 5 bases; nucleotides not matched to a gene: 11. The complete variable domain, with remaining parts taken from reference TRBV7-2 and TRBJ2-5, reads GAGVSQSPSNKVTEKGKDVELRCDPISGHTALYWYRQSLGQGLEFLIYFQGNSAPDKSGLPSDRFSAERTGGSVSTLTIQRTQQEDSAVYLCASSLQSGRGMETQYFGPGTRLLVL.

This clonotype has just a few counts. The V and J genes are TRBV6-6 and TRBJ2-7; a possible D gene is TRBD1 (6 bases). Trimming left V 4 bases short and J 8 bases short, with 12 bases between. Germline lookup yields CDR1 MNHNY and CDR2 SVGAGI (reference sequence). The CDR3 runs to 12 residues. CDR3 sequence (DNA): TGTGCCAGCAGTTTACAACAGGGCCAGCAGTACTTC. Its protein product is CASSLQQGQQYF.